The TCR beta chain under discussion was sequenced for a study of blood T cell repertoires in COVID-19. Study overall: There were acute and convalescent COVID-19 samples, and they came from the United States, Italy and Spain. The analysed material was cDNA or gDNA that came from T cells, B-cell-depleted T cells, or PBMCs.

The CDR3 has 14 residues. V lost 6 bases to trimming and J lost 2 bases, with 10 bases between them. Germline-derived CDR1 and CDR2 are LNHDA and SQIVND (reference sequence). Under the authors' procedure: Nucleated cell number was recorded as an estimate derived from reference gene primer amplification. Profiling relied on immunoSEQ multiplex PCR, and the TCRdb table lists in-frame clones only, not all of them. V, J and clone size are those of that table, while D and trimming were read from the DNA. The table records some 110,000 clones, under 80% of them present only once. This chain uses TRBV19 with TRBJ2-2; tentatively, D is TRBD1 (6 bases). This clonotype was obtained from a man in his fifties with acute or convalescent COVID-19. Sequenced: peripheral blood. CDR3 coding DNA: TGTGCCAGTAGGGCGGACAGAAACACCGGGGAGCTGTTTTTT. This codes for CASRADRNTGELFF.